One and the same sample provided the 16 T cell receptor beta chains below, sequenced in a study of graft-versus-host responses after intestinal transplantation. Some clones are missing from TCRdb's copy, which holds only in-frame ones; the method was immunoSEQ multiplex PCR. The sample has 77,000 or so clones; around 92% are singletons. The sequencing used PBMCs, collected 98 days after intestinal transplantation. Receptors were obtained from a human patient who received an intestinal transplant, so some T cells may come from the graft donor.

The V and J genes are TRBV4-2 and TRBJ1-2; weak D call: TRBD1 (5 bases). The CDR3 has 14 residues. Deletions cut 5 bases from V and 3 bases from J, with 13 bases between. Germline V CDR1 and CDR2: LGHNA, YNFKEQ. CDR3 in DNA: TGTGCCAGCAGCAGACGGGGGGAGCACTATGGCTACACCTTC. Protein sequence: CASSRRGEHYGYTF.

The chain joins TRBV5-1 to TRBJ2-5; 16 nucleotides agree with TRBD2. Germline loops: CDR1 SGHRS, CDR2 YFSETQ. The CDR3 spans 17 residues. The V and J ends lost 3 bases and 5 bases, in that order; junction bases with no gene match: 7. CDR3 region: CASSWGLAGGPAETQYF. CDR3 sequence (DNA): TGCGCCAGCAGCTGGGGACTAGCGGGAGGGCCGGCGGAGACCCAGTACTTC.

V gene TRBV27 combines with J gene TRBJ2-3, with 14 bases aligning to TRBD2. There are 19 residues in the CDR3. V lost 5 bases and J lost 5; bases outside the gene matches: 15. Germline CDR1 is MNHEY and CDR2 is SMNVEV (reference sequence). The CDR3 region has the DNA TGTGCCAGCAGTAAACTGGACTCCGGGACTAGCGGGAGAAAAGATACGCAGTATTTT. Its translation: CASSKLDSGTSGRKDTQYF.

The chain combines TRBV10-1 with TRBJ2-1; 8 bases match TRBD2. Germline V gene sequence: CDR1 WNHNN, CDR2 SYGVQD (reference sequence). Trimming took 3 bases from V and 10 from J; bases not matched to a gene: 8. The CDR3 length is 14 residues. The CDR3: CASSEIERGQEQFF. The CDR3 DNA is TGCGCCAGCAGTGAAATCGAGCGGGGGCAGGAGCAGTTCTTC.

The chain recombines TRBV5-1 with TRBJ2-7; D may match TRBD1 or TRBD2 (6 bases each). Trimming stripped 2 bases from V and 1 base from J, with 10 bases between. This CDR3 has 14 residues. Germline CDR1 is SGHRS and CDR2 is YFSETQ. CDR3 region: CASSFGGTSYEQYF. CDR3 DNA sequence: TGCGCCAGCAGCTTTGGGGGGACATCCTACGAGCAGTACTTC.

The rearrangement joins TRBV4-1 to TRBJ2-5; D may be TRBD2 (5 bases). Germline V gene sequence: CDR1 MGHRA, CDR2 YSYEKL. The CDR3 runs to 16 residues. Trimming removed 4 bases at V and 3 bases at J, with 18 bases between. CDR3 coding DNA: TGCGCCAGCAGCCTCCGTCCTTTAGCGCAGGAAGAGACCCAGTACTTC. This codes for CASSLRPLAQEETQYF.

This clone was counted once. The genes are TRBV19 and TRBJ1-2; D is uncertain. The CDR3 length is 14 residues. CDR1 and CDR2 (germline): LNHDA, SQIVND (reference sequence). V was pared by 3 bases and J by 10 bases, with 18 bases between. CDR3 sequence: CASSIPSIIQIYTF. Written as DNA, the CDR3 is TGTGCCAGTAGTATTCCCAGTATTATCCAGATCTACACCTTC.

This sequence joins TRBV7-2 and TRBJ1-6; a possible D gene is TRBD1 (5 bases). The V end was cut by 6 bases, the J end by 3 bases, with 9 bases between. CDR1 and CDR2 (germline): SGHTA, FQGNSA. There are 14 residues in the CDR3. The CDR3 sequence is CASRTGFYNSPLHF. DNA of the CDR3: TGTGCCAGCAGAACAGGTTTCTATAATTCACCCCTCCACTTT.

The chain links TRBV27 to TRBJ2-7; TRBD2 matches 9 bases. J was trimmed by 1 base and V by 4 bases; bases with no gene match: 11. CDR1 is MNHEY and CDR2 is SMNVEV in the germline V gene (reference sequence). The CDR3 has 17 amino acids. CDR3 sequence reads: CASSWAGGAEGSYEQYF. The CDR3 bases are TGTGCCAGCAGTTGGGCGGGAGGGGCCGAGGGATCCTACGAGCAGTACTTC.

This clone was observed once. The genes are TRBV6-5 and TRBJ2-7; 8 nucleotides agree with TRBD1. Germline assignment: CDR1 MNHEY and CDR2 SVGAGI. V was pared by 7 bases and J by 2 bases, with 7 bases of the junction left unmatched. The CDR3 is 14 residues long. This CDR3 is CASTDQGAPYEQYF. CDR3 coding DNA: TGTGCCAGCACCGACCAGGGGGCCCCCTACGAGCAGTACTTC.

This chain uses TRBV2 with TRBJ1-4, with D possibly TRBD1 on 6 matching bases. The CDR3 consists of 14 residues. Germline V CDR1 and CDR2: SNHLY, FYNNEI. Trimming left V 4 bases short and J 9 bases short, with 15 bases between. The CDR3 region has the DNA TGTGCCAGCAGTGGGGGGGCAGCGGAGAAAAAACTGTTTTTT. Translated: CASSGGAAEKKLFF.

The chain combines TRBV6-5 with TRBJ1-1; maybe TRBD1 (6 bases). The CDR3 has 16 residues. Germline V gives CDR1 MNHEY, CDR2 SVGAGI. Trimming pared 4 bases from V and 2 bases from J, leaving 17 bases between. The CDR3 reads CASSFNLQGTNTEAFF. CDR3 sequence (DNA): TGTGCCAGCAGTTTCAATCTCCAGGGGACCAACACTGAAGCTTTCTTT.

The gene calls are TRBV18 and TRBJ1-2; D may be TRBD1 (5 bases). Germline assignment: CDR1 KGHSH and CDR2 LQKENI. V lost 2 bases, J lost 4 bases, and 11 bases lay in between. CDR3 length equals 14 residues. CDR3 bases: TGTGCCAGCTCACCAGAGGAGGGGTCCTATGGCTACACCTTC. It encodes CASSPEEGSYGYTF. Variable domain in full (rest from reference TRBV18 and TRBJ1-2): NAGVMQNPRHLVRRRGQEARLRCSPMKGHSHVYWYRQLPEEGLKFMVYLQKENIIDESGMPKERFSAEFPKEGPSILRIQQVVRGDSAAYFCASSPEEGSYGYTFGSGTRLTVV.

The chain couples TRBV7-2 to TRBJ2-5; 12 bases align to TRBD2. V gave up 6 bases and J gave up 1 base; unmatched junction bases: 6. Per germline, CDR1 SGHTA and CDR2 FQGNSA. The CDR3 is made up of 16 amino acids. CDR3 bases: TGTGCCAGCAGTCGATGGACTAGCGGGATCCAAGAGACCCAGTACTTC. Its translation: CASSRWTSGIQETQYF.

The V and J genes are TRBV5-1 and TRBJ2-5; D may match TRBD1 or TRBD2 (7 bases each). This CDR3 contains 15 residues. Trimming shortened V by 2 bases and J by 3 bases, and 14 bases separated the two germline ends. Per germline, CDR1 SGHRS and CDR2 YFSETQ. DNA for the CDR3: TGCGCCAGCAGCTTCACAGGGGCGGGGGAAGAGACCCAGTACTTC. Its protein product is CASSFTGAGEETQYF. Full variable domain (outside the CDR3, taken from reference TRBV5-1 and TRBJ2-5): KAGVTQTPRYLIKTRGQQVTLSCSPISGHRSVSWYQQTPGQGLQFLFEYFSETQRNKGNFPGRFSGRQFSNSRSEMNVSTLELGDSALYLCASSFTGAGEETQYFGPGTRLLVL.

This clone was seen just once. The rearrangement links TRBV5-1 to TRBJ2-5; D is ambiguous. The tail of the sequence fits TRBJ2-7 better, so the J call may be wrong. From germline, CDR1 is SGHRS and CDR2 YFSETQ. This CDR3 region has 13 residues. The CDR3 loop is CASSLVTQCEQYF. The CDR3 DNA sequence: TGCGCCAGCAGCTTGGTAACCCAGTGCGAGCAGTACTTC.